The 25 T cell receptor beta chains reported below all come from one sample, sequenced in a study of blood T cell repertoires in COVID-19. The method was immunoSEQ multiplex PCR; TCRdb's version includes in-frame clones alone and lacks a portion of them. The sample comprises some 200,000 clones, approximately 86% of which are singletons, and around 5.2% rests with the top ten. What was sequenced was PBMCs or T cells enriched from blood (not recorded which). The receptors were gathered from a woman aged 55 to 70 with acute COVID-19.

J is TRBJ1-1 and V is TRBV7-9; D possibly corresponds to TRBD1 (5 bases). V was trimmed by 7 bases and J by 3 bases, leaving 18 bases between them. The CDR3 extends over 15 amino acids. Germline values: CDR1 SEHNR, CDR2 FQNEAQ (reference sequence). The CDR3 coding sequence is TGTGCCAGCATCCCGCCTGGGGGGGGAGACACTGAAGCTTTCTTT. It codes for CASIPPGGGDTEAFF.

The chain recombines TRBV25-1 with TRBJ2-5, with a possible D match to TRBD1 (6 bases). The CDR3 sequence is 14 residues long. V was pared by 6 bases and J by 1 base, with 12 bases between. The germline V gene encodes CDR1 MGHDK and CDR2 SYGVNS. In DNA form, the CDR3 reads TGTGCCAGCAGCCGGGACATAGCCCAAGAGACCCAGTACTTC. Its translation is CASSRDIAQETQYF.

The chain links TRBV7-9 to TRBJ2-2; D ambiguous. The CDR3 extends over 14 amino acids. V was trimmed by 5 bases and J by 6 bases, leaving 13 bases between them. Per germline, CDR1 SEHNR and CDR2 FQNEAQ (reference sequence). The DNA for the CDR3 is TGTGCCAGCAGCCCTCGGTCGTCCTCCGGGGAGCTGTTTTTT. Residues: CASSPRSSSGELFF.

The rearrangement joins TRBV6-5 to TRBJ2-1, with 9 bases that match TRBD1. The CDR3 runs to 15 residues. The ends lost 2 bases at V and 9 bases at J; junction bases unmatched: 8. Germline values: CDR1 MNHEY, CDR2 SVGAGI. The DNA for the CDR3 is TGTGCCAGCAGTTACAGGGACAGGGATGTTACTGAGCAGTTCTTC. It codes for CASSYRDRDVTEQFF.

The gene calls are TRBV7-9 and TRBJ2-5, with D unresolved. Germline CDR1 SEHNR, CDR2 FQNEAQ (reference sequence). V lost 1 base, J lost 1 base, and 7 bases lay in between. CDR3 length: 14 amino acids. The CDR3, as DNA: TGTGCCAGCAGCTTAGAACAGATCCAAGAGACCCAGTACTTC. Translated: CASSLEQIQETQYF.

The V and J genes are TRBV5-1 and TRBJ2-1; no reliable D call. Trimming cost V 0 bases and J 0 bases, with 10 bases left between them. The CDR3 totals 16 residues. In germline, CDR1 is SGHRS, CDR2 YFSETQ. This CDR3 is CASSLDRTSSYNEQFF. As DNA, the CDR3 is TGCGCCAGCAGCTTGGACAGAACCAGCTCCTACAATGAGCAGTTCTTC.

This clone occurred a few times. V gene TRBV6-5 combines with J gene TRBJ1-2; possibly TRBD1 for D (6 bases). Germline V lookup: CDR1 MNHEY, CDR2 SVGAGI. The CDR3 is 14 amino acids. The V end lost 2 bases, the J end lost 6 bases, and 13 bases lay between the germline ends. The CDR3, as DNA: TGTGCCAGCAGTTACGCACAGGGATGGAATGGCTACACCTTC. Translation gives CASSYAQGWNGYTF.

The chain recombines TRBV7-2 with TRBJ1-5, with D unresolved. The CDR3 totals 13 residues. Trimming took off 6 bases at V and 4 bases at J, with 10 bases between the two ends. Germline values: CDR1 SGHTA, CDR2 FQGNSA. The CDR3 coding sequence is TGTGCCAGCAGTTCTGAGCGGAATCAGCCCCAGCATTTT. The encoded protein is CASSSERNQPQHF.

The CDR3 loop reads CASSSGSGDTQYF. CDR3 DNA: TGTGCCAGCTCAAGCGGGAGTGGAGATACGCAGTATTTT. This chain connects TRBV18 to TRBJ2-3; TRBD2 aligns across 8 bases. The trim removed 5 bases at V and 5 bases at J, leaving 3 bases unmatched. Germline CDR1 KGHSH, CDR2 LQKENI. This CDR3 is 13 amino acids long.

A few counts support this clone. The rearrangement links TRBV12-3 or TRBV12-4 to TRBJ1-3; 7 bases agree with TRBD1. After removal of 6 bases from V and 7 bases from J, the junction contained 3 bases not matched to a gene. The CDR3 consists of 12 residues. The CDR3 is CASSRDSNTIYF. In DNA, the CDR3 is TGTGCCAGCAGCCGGGACAGCAACACCATATATTTT.

The rearrangement joins TRBV3-1 (or the pseudogene TRBV3-2) to TRBJ2-3, with 14 bases aligning to TRBD2. Trimming took 3 bases from V and 3 from J; bases not matched to a gene: 11. CDR1 is LGHDT, CDR2 YNNKEL, per germline (reference sequence). The CDR3 consists of 19 residues. The CDR3 is CASSQSLRLAGGSTDTQYF. The DNA for the CDR3 is TGTGCCAGCAGCCAGTCACTCCGACTAGCGGGGGGGTCGACAGATACGCAGTATTTT.

The rearrangement joins TRBV27 to TRBJ1-6; 9 bases map to TRBD1. Germline CDR1 is MNHEY and CDR2 is SMNVEV (reference sequence). This CDR3 has 16 residues. The V and J ends lost 5 bases and 14 bases, in that order; junction bases with no gene match: 16. The CDR3 DNA is TGTGCCAGCAGTCCCGGAGGGGGACAGGGTGGGTTTGCCCTCCACTTT. Protein sequence: CASSPGGGQGGFALHF.

V and J are TRBV19 and TRBJ1-1, with D possibly TRBD1 on 6 matching bases. The germline V gene encodes CDR1 LNHDA and CDR2 SQIVND (reference sequence). V was trimmed by 4 bases and J by 3 bases, leaving 9 bases between them. This CDR3 region has 13 residues. As DNA, the CDR3 is TGTGCCAGTAGTACCCAGGGGCACACTGAAGCTTTCTTT. Protein: CASSTQGHTEAFF.

V and J are TRBV9 and TRBJ1-2, with TRBD1 matching over 7 bases. Germline loops: CDR1 SGDLS, CDR2 YYNGEE. Trimming took 4 bases from V and 4 from J; bases not matched to a gene: 7. This CDR3 spans 14 amino acids. In DNA, the CDR3 is TGTGCCAGCAGCCACGAACAGGGGAGCTATGGCTACACCTTC. Protein sequence: CASSHEQGSYGYTF.

CDR3 coding DNA: TGTGCCAGCAGCTCACGGACCAGGGGCTATAGCAATCAGCCCCAGCATTTT. This sequence encodes CASSSRTRGYSNQPQHF. The gene calls are TRBV5-6 and TRBJ1-5; D possibly corresponds to TRBD1 (6 bases). The V and J ends lost 3 bases and 0 bases respectively, with 16 bases between them. The CDR3 loop spans 17 amino acids. CDR1 is SGHDT, CDR2 YYEEEE, per germline.

The V and J genes are TRBV28 and TRBJ2-7, with TRBD1 matching over 11 bases. Germline loops: CDR1 MDHEN, CDR2 SYDVKM. This CDR3 region has 15 residues. Trimming at V came to 6 bases and at J to 2 bases, leaving 6 bases not matched to a gene. The CDR3 bases are TGTGCCAGCAGCGTCGGGACAGGGGGACCCTACGAGCAGTACTTC. Residues: CASSVGTGGPYEQYF.

This sequence joins TRBV10-1 and TRBJ2-5, with TRBD1 matching 10 bases. Germline assignment: CDR1 WNHNN and CDR2 SYGVQD (reference sequence). J was trimmed by 6 bases and V by 0 bases; bases with no gene match: 7. There are 16 residues in the CDR3. CDR3 DNA: TGCGCCAGCAGTGAGTCGACAGGGGGCTATCAAAAGACCCAGTACTTC. It specifies CASSESTGGYQKTQYF.

This chain uses TRBV7-8 with TRBJ2-7; 13 bases are a match to TRBD2. The CDR3 is made up of 16 amino acids. Germline V gives CDR1 SGHVS, CDR2 FQNEAQ. The V and J ends lost 5 bases and 3 bases, in that order; junction bases with no gene match: 7. This CDR3 reads CASSLGTSGNLYEQYF. The DNA for the CDR3 is TGTGCCAGCAGCCTCGGGACTAGCGGGAACCTCTACGAGCAGTACTTC. Based on the CDR3 plus reference TRBV7-8 and TRBJ2-7, the full variable domain is GAGVSQSPRYKVAKRGQDVALRCDPISGHVSLFWYQQALGQGPEFLTYFQNEAQLDKSGLPSDRFFAERPEGSVSTLKIQRTQQEDSAVYLCASSLGTSGNLYEQYFGPGTRLTVT.

The rearrangement links TRBV9 to TRBJ1-2; 7 nucleotides match TRBD1. CDR1 is SGDLS, CDR2 YYNGEE, per germline. Trimming cost V 5 bases and J 2 bases; bases outside gene matches: 6. This CDR3 region has 14 residues. The CDR3 nucleotides are TGTGCCAGCAGTGAAGGACAGGAGAACTATGGCTACACCTTC. It yields the protein CASSEGQENYGYTF.

The chain uses TRBV2 and TRBJ1-1, with D possibly being TRBD1 (5 bases). The germline CDR1 and CDR2 sequences are SNHLY and FYNNEI. The length of the CDR3 is 15 residues. V dropped 6 bases and J dropped 1 base, with 15 bases sitting between them. CDR3 in amino acids: CASRVQGSPNTEAFF. As DNA, the CDR3 is TGTGCCAGCAGGGTGCAGGGATCACCGAACACTGAAGCTTTCTTT.

This clone was counted between two and nine times. The rearrangement joins TRBV30 to TRBJ1-2; D is unclear. The CDR3 extends over 11 amino acids. The germline V gene encodes CDR1 GTSNPN and CDR2 SVGIG (reference sequence). The ends were cut back, 5 bases at V and 4 bases at J, with 8 bases in the middle. The CDR3 reads CAWGGGYGYTF. The DNA of the CDR3 is TGTGCCTGGGGAGGAGGCTATGGCTACACCTTC.

This clone was seen only once. The genes are TRBV6-5 and TRBJ1-4, with 7 positions matching TRBD1. V lost 9 bases to trimming and J lost 0 bases; unmatched junction nucleotides: 7. Germline CDR1 reads MNHEY; CDR2 reads SVGAGI. The CDR3 loop spans 15 amino acids. The CDR3: CASISGGATNEKLFF. For the CDR3, the DNA is TGTGCCAGTATTTCAGGGGGTGCAACTAATGAAAAACTGTTTTTT.

This chain connects TRBV21-1 to TRBJ1-1; no check of the table's D call, TRBD1, against the DNA was made. TRBV21-1 is annotated as a pseudogene. CDR3 size: 17 residues. CDR3 nucleotide sequence: TGTGCCAGCAGCAAATGGGGGCCCTCCCGGTTGAACACTGAAGCTTTCTTT. It yields the protein CASSKWGPSRLNTEAFF.

This chain joins TRBV7-8 and TRBJ1-3; the D is unclear. Germline CDR1 is SGHVS and CDR2 is FQNEAQ. This CDR3 has 15 residues. V lost 1 base and J 4 bases, leaving 11 bases between the germline ends. CDR3 in DNA: TGTGCCAGCAGCTTAGGTCGGGTAAAGGGAAACACCATATATTTT. Translating gives CASSLGRVKGNTIYF.

V is TRBV5-1 and J is TRBJ2-5; TRBD2 matches at 10 bases. Germline assignment: CDR1 SGHRS and CDR2 YFSETQ. The CDR3 is made up of 16 amino acids. J was trimmed by 1 base and V by 2 bases; bases with no gene match: 5. CDR3 loop: CASSLGLAVPQETQYF. For the CDR3, the DNA is TGCGCCAGCAGCTTAGGACTAGCGGTACCCCAAGAGACCCAGTACTTC.